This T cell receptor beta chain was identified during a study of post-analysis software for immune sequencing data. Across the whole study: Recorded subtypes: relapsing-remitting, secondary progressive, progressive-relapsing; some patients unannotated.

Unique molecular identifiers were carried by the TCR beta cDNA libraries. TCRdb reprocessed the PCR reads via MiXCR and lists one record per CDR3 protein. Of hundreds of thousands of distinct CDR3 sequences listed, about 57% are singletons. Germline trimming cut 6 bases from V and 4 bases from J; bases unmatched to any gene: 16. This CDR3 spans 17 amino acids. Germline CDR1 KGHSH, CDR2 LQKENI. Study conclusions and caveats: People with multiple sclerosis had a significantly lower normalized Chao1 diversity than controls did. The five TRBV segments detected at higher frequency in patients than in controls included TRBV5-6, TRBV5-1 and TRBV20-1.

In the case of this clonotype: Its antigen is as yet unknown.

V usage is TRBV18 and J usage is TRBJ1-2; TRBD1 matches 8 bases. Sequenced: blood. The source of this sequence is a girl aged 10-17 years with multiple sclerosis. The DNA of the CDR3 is TGTGCCAGCTCCAAGACAGGGGCCGCTCTCGTCGGCTATGGCTACACCTTC. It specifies CASSKTGAALVGYGYTF.